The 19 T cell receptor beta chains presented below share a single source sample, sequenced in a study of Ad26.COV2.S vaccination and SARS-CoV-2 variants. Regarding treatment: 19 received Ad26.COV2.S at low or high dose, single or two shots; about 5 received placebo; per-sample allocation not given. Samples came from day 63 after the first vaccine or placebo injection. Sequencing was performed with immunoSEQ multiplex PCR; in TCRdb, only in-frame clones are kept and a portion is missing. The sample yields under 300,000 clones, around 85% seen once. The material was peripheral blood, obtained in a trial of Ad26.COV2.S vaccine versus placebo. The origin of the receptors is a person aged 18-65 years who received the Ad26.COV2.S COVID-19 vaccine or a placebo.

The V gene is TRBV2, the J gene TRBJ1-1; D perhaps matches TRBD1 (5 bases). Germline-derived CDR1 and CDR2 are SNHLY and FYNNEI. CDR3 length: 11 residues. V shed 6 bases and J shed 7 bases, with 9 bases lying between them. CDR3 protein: CASRGPLEAFF. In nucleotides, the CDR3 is TGTGCCAGCAGGGGACCTCTTGAAGCTTTCTTT.

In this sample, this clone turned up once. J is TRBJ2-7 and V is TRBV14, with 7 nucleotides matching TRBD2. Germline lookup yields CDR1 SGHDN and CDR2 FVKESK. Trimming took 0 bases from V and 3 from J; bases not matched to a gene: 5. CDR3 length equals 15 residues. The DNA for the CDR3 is TGTGCCAGCAGCCAAGATGGACTAGAAATCTACGAGCAGTACTTC. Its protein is CASSQDGLEIYEQYF.

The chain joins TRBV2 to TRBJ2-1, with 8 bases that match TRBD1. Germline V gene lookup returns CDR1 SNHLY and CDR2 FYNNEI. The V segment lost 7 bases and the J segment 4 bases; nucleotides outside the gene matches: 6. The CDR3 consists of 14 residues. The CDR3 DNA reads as TGTGCCAGCACCAGGACAGGGTGGTACAATGAGCAGTTCTTC. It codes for CASTRTGWYNEQFF. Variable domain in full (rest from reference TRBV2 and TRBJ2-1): EPEVTQTPSHQVTQMGQEVILRCVPISNHLYFYWYRQILGQKVEFLVSFYNNEISEKSEIFDDQFSVERPDGSNFTLKIRSTKLEDSAMYFCASTRTGWYNEQFFGPGTRLTVL.

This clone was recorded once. DNA for the CDR3: TGTGCCAGCAGCCAACGAGGAGGCGGAAACACAGATACGCAGTATTTT. Translated: CASSQRGGGNTDTQYF. V and J are TRBV4-2 and TRBJ2-3, with a possible D match to TRBD2 (5 bases). V gave up 2 bases and J gave up 2 bases, with 14 bases separating them. The germline V gene encodes CDR1 LGHNA and CDR2 YNFKEQ. The CDR3 loop spans 16 amino acids.

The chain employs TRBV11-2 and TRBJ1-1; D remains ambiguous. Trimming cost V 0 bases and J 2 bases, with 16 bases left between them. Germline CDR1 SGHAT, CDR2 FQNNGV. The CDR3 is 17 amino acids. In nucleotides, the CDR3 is TGTGCCAGCAGCTTAGATTGGTCCGATCGGGTTAACACTGAAGCTTTCTTT. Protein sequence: CASSLDWSDRVNTEAFF.

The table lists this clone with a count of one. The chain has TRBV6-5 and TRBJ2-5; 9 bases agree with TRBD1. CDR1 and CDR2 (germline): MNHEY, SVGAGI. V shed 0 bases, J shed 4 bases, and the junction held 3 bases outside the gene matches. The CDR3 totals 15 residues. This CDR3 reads CASSYSGTGLETQYF. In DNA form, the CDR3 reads TGTGCCAGCAGTTACTCCGGGACAGGGTTAGAGACCCAGTACTTC.

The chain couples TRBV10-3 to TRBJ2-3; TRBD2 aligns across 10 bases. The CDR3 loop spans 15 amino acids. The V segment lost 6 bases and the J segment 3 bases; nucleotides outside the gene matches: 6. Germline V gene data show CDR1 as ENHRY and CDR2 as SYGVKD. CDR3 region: CAISKGTSETDTQYF. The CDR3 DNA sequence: TGTGCCATCAGCAAAGGGACTAGCGAAACAGATACGCAGTATTTT.

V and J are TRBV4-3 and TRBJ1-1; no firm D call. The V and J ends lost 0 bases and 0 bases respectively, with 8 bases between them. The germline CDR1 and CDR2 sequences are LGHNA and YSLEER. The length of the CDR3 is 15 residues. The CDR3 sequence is CASSQENGLNTEAFF. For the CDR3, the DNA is TGCGCCAGCAGCCAAGAGAACGGGTTGAACACTGAAGCTTTCTTT.

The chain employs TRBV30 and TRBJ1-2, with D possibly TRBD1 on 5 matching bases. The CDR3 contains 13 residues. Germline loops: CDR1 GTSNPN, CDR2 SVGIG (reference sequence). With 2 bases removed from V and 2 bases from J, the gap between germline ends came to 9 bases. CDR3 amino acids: CAWSKRGNYGYTF. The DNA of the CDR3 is TGTGCCTGGAGTAAAAGGGGCAACTATGGCTACACCTTC.

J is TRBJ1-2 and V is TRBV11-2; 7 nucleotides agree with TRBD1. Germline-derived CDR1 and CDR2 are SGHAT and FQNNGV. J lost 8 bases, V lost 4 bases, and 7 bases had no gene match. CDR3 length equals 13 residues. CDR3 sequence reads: CASSSTGTTGYTF. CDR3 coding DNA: TGTGCCAGCAGCTCGACAGGGACGACCGGCTACACCTTC. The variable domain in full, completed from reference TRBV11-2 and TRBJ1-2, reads EAGVAQSPRYKIIEKRQSVAFWCNPISGHATLYWYQQILGQGPKLLIQFQNNGVVDDSQLPKDRFSAERLKGVDSTLKIQPAKLEDSAVYLCASSSTGTTGYTFGSGTRLTVV.

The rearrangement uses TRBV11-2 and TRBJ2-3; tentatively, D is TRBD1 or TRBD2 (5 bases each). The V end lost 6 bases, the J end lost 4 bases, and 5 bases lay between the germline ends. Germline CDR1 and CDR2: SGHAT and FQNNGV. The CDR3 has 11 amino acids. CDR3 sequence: CASRGADTQYF. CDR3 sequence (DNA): TGTGCCAGCAGGGGGGCAGATACGCAGTATTTT.

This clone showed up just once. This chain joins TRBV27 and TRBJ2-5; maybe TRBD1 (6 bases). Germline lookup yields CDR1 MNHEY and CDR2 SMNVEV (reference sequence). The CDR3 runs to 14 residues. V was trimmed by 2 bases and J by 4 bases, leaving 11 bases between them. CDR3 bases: TGTGCCAGCAGTTTAGTCAGGGGCTCAGAGACCCAGTACTTC. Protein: CASSLVRGSETQYF.

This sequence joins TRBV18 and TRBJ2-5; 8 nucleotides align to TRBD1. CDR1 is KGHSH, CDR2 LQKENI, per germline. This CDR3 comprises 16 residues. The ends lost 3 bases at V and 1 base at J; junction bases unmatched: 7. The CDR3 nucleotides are TGTGCCAGCTCACCTTGGACAGGGAACCCCCAAGAGACCCAGTACTTC. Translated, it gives CASSPWTGNPQETQYF.

The CDR3, as DNA: TGTGCCAGTAAGGTCCCGGGCCTCTATGACTATGGCTACACCTTC. Encoded protein: CASKVPGLYDYGYTF. The chain recombines TRBV19 with TRBJ1-2; no reliable D call. This CDR3 has 15 residues. The V end was cut by 7 bases, the J end by 3 bases, with 18 bases between. Per germline, CDR1 LNHDA and CDR2 SQIVND (reference sequence).

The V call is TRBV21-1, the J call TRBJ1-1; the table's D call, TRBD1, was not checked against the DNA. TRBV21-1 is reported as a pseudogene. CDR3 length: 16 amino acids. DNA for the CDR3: TGTGCCAGCTGCTCGAATCAGGGGCCACTGAACACTGAAGCTTTCTTT. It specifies CASCSNQGPLNTEAFF.

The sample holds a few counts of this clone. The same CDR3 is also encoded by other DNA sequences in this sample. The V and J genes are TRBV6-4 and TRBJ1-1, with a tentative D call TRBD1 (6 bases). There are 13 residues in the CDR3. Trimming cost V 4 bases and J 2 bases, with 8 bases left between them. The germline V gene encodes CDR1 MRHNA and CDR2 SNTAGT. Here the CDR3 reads CASSAQGNTEAFF. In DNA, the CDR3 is TGTGCCAGCAGTGCACAGGGCAACACTGAAGCTTTCTTT.

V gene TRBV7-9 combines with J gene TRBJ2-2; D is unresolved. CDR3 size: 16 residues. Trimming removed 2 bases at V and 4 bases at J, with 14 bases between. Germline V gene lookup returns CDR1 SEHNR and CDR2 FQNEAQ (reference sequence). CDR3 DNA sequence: TGTGCCAGCAGCTTACCCGCCGACTCAGGCACCGGGGAGCTGTTTTTT. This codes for CASSLPADSGTGELFF. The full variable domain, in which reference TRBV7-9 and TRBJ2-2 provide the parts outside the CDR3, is DTGVSQNPRHKITKRGQNVTFRCDPISEHNRLYWYRQTLGQGPEFLTYFQNEAQLEKSRLLSDRFSAERPKGSFSTLEIQRTEQGDSAMYLCASSLPADSGTGELFFGEGSRLTVL.

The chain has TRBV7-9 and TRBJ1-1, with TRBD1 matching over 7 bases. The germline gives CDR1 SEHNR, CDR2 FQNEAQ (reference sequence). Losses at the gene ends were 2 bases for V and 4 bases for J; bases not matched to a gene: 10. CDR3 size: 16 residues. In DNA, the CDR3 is TGTGCCAGCAGCTTAACTGAGGGGGCGAGGGTCACTGAAGCTTTCTTT. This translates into CASSLTEGARVTEAFF.

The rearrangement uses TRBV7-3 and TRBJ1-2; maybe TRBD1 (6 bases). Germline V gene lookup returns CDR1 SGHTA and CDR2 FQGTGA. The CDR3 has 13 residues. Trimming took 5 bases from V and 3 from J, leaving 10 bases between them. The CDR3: CASSLTGDYGYTF. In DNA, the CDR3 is TGTGCCAGCAGCCTGACAGGAGACTATGGCTACACCTTC.